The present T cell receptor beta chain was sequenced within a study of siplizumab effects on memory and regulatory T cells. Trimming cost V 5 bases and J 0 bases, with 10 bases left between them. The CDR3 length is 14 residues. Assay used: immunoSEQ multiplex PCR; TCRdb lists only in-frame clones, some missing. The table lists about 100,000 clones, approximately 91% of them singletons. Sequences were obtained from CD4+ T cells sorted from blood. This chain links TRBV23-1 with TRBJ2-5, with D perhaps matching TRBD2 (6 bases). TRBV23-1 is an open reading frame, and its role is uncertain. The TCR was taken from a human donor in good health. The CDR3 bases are TGCGCCAGCAGTAACCGGGAGTACCAAGAGACCCAGTACTTC. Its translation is CASSNREYQETQYF.